The next 31 T cell receptor beta chains were all read from a single sample in a study of human T cells and chemical hapten exposure. From the RACE reads, TCRdb called clonotypes with MiXCR, one entry per CDR3 protein. The sample holds about 54,000 distinct CDR3 sequences, over 9.5% seen once. The time point was: patch test 2, 6 weeks after DPC sensitization. Sample treatment: therapeutic diphenylcyclopropenone sensitization with weekly scalp DPC. The sequences come from whole blood, collected in connection with sensitization to the hapten diphenylcyclopropenone (DPC). These receptors all come from a woman aged 50 to 65 with alopecia areata. Some clones in this sample may be carry-over from other donors' samples.

The chain uses TRBV3-1 and TRBJ2-7, with 8 bases matching TRBD1. Trimming took 8 bases from V and 3 from J; bases not matched to a gene: 9. Germline lookup yields CDR1 LGHDT and CDR2 YNNKEL (reference sequence). The CDR3 contains 14 residues. The CDR3 here is CASREGTGYYEQYF. The DNA for the CDR3 is TGTGCCAGCCGCGAAGGGACAGGATACTACGAGCAGTACTTC.

This clonotype was seen ten or more times. The chain has TRBV6-2 or TRBV6-3 and TRBJ2-3, with TRBD1 matching over 8 bases. The CDR3 spans 13 residues. Per the germline V gene, CDR1 is MNHEY and CDR2 is SVGEGT. Trimming at V came to 6 bases and at J to 5 bases, leaving 4 bases not matched to a gene. CDR3 bases: TGTGCCAGCAGGTCGACAGGGGAAGATACGCAGTATTTT. Amino acids: CASRSTGEDTQYF.

This clonotype has ten or more counts. The chain carries TRBV3-1 and TRBJ1-5; D is unresolved. The CDR3 spans 15 residues. The germline V gene has CDR1 LGHDT and CDR2 YNNKEL (reference sequence). Between the trimmed V and J ends, which lost 0 bases and 0 bases, there was a span of 6 bases. The CDR3 spells CASSQDTLSNQPQHF. The CDR3 nucleotides read TGTGCCAGCAGCCAAGACACCCTTAGCAATCAGCCCCAGCATTTT.

This clonotype has a handful of counts. The chain employs TRBV11-2 and TRBJ2-1; D not resolved. Germline CDR1 SGHAT, CDR2 FQNNGV. The CDR3 length is 13 residues. The V and J ends lost 0 bases and 10 bases respectively, with 10 bases between them. CDR3 residues: CASSLDYRIEQFF. CDR3 nucleotide sequence: TGTGCCAGCAGCTTAGACTATCGCATCGAGCAGTTCTTC. The entire variable domain, with the rest obtained from reference TRBV11-2 and TRBJ2-1, is as follows: EAGVAQSPRYKIIEKRQSVAFWCNPISGHATLYWYQQILGQGPKLLIQFQNNGVVDDSQLPKDRFSAERLKGVDSTLKIQPAKLEDSAVYLCASSLDYRIEQFFGPGTRLTVL.

This clonotype was counted ten times or more. The chain links TRBV29-1 to TRBJ1-1; 7 bases agree with TRBD1. The CDR3 extends over 13 amino acids. The V gene end was trimmed by 5 bases and the J gene end by 0 bases; junction bases not matched to a gene: 3. Germline V gives CDR1 SQVTM, CDR2 ANQGSEA. The CDR3 region has the DNA TGCAGCGTTAGAGGACAGGTGAACACTGAAGCTTTCTTT. Encoded protein: CSVRGQVNTEAFF.

In this sample, this clonotype turned up a few times. The CDR3: CASSFNRVDYGYTF. The CDR3 nucleotides are TGTGCCAGCAGCTTTAACAGGGTCGACTATGGCTACACCTTC. This chain connects TRBV7-8 to TRBJ1-2; possible D gene TRBD1, 6 bases. Germline V lookup: CDR1 SGHVS, CDR2 FQNEAQ. Trimming took off 3 bases at V and 3 bases at J, with 11 bases between the two ends. The CDR3 has 14 residues.

There are a few counts of this clonotype. V is TRBV5-1 and J is TRBJ2-6; D gene unclear. V lost 0 bases and J lost 0, with 13 bases in between. Per germline, CDR1 SGHRS and CDR2 YFSETQ. The CDR3 covers 18 residues. In nucleotides, the CDR3 is TGCGCCAGCAGCTTGGCCGGGTTCAAGAGCTCTGGGGCCAACGTCCTGACTTTC. It codes for CASSLAGFKSSGANVLTF.

The CDR3 spells CASSWRDREMNTEAFF. In DNA form, the CDR3 reads TGCGCCAGCAGTTGGCGGGACAGGGAAATGAACACTGAAGCTTTCTTT. The rearrangement joins TRBV10-1 to TRBJ1-1; 9 bases agree with TRBD1. This CDR3 region has 16 residues. With V trimmed by 5 bases and J by 0 bases, 7 bases remained unmatched. The germline gives CDR1 WNHNN, CDR2 SYGVQD (reference sequence).

The V call is TRBV7-9, the J call TRBJ1-2; D gene uncertain. The germline V gene encodes CDR1 SEHNR and CDR2 FQNEAQ (reference sequence). The V and J ends lost 3 bases and 4 bases respectively, with 6 bases between them. The length of the CDR3 is 12 residues. The CDR3 bases are TGTGCCAGCAGCTTTGGGCCCTATGGCTACACCTTC. Translated: CASSFGPYGYTF.

V usage is TRBV7-2 and J usage is TRBJ2-4, with D uncertain. CDR1 and CDR2 (germline): SGHTA, FQGNSA. Trimming cost V 4 bases and J 9 bases, with 7 bases left between them. CDR3 size: 11 residues. Here the CDR3 DNA reads TGTGCCAGCAGCTCTGATCCCATTCAGTACTTC. It codes for CASSSDPIQYF.

The chain carries TRBV28 and TRBJ2-5; TRBD2 agrees at 10 bases. Germline V gives CDR1 MDHEN, CDR2 SYDVKM. J lost 6 bases, V lost 6 bases, and 4 bases had no gene match. This CDR3 region has 13 residues. The CDR3 region has the DNA TGTGCCAGCAGGACTAGCGGGTGGAAGACCCAGTACTTC. Its protein product is CASRTSGWKTQYF.

There are a few counts of this clonotype. The J gene is TRBJ1-5, the V gene TRBV18, with 9 positions matching TRBD1. The V and J ends lost 2 bases and 0 bases, in that order; junction bases with no gene match: 14. This CDR3 spans 20 amino acids. Germline assignment: CDR1 KGHSH and CDR2 LQKENI. CDR3: CASSPRGVVDRGYSNQPQHF. Written as DNA, the CDR3 is TGTGCCAGCTCACCAAGAGGGGTCGTGGACAGGGGATATAGCAATCAGCCCCAGCATTTT.

At least ten counts were recorded for this clonotype. The rearrangement uses TRBV11-2 and TRBJ1-3; D is unresolved. V dropped 0 bases and J dropped 3 bases, with 9 bases sitting between them. The CDR3 is 15 amino acids. Germline V lookup: CDR1 SGHAT, CDR2 FQNNGV. CDR3 protein: CASSLDVGLGNTIYF. The CDR3 DNA is TGTGCCAGCAGCTTAGATGTGGGCCTTGGAAACACCATATATTTT.

The genes are TRBV2 and TRBJ2-7; D gene ambiguous. Trimming removed 7 bases at V and 1 base at J, with 5 bases between. Looked up from germline, CDR1 is SNHLY and CDR2 is FYNNEI. CDR3 size: 11 residues. The CDR3 here is CASKFSYEQYF. Written as DNA, the CDR3 is TGTGCCAGCAAGTTTTCCTACGAGCAGTACTTC. Complete variable domain (other parts from reference TRBV2 and TRBJ2-7): EPEVTQTPSHQVTQMGQEVILRCVPISNHLYFYWYRQILGQKVEFLVSFYNNEISEKSEIFDDQFSVERPDGSNFTLKIRSTKLEDSAMYFCASKFSYEQYFGPGTRLTVT.

In this sample, this clonotype turned up many times. The chain uses TRBV29-1 and TRBJ2-2; the D is unclear. The length of the CDR3 is 12 residues. Trimming left V 4 bases short and J 1 base short, with 4 bases between. The V gene's germline CDR1 is SQVTM and CDR2 ANQGSEA. CDR3 region: CSVGENTGELFF. The CDR3 region has the DNA TGCAGCGTTGGGGAGAACACCGGGGAGCTGTTTTTT.

This clonotype was found a few times. The V call is TRBV6-2 or TRBV6-3, the J call TRBJ2-5; D is perhaps TRBD1 (6 bases). Germline CDR1 and CDR2: MNHEY and SVGEGT. This CDR3 has 12 residues. V gave up 5 bases and J gave up 4 bases, with 8 bases separating them. CDR3 in amino acids: CASSGGRETQYF. The CDR3 DNA reads TGTGCCAGCAGTGGGGGCCGAGAGACCCAGTACTTC.

The J gene is TRBJ1-2, the V gene TRBV28; D not certain. CDR1 is MDHEN and CDR2 is SYDVKM in the germline V gene. This CDR3 is 14 amino acids long. V lost 6 bases, J lost 2 bases, and 13 bases lay in between. DNA of the CDR3: TGTGCCAGCAGGTCACCCACCATGAACTATGGCTACACCTTC. Translating gives CASRSPTMNYGYTF.

At least ten counts were recorded for this clonotype. The chain carries TRBV18 and TRBJ2-7; tentatively, D is TRBD1 or TRBD2 (5 bases each). Trimming pared 6 bases from V and 3 bases from J, leaving 15 bases between. The CDR3 is made up of 14 amino acids. The germline V gene encodes CDR1 KGHSH and CDR2 LQKENI. CDR3 coding DNA: TGTGCCAGCTCCCCCACCCGGGGCAGCTACGAGCAGTACTTC. Amino acid sequence: CASSPTRGSYEQYF.

This clonotype was seen more than once but under ten times. The chain couples TRBV12-3 or TRBV12-4 to TRBJ2-5; TRBD1 aligns across 7 bases. V was pared by 4 bases and J by 4 bases, with 9 bases of the junction left unmatched. The CDR3 loop spans 15 amino acids. CDR3 sequence reads: CASSSNRDRGETQYF. The CDR3 DNA follows: TGTGCCAGCAGTTCCAACCGGGACAGAGGAGAGACCCAGTACTTC.

This chain uses TRBV9 with TRBJ1-1; D is uncertain. CDR3 length equals 13 residues. Germline V CDR1 and CDR2: SGDLS, YYNGEE. Trimming removed 3 bases from V and 0 bases from J, with 6 bases in between. CDR3 bases: TGTGCCAGCAGCGGAGGAGTGAACACTGAAGCTTTCTTT. Protein sequence: CASSGGVNTEAFF.

This clonotype was recorded a few times. The V call is TRBV14, the J call TRBJ1-1; 9 nucleotides align to TRBD1. Germline-derived CDR1 and CDR2 are SGHDN and FVKESK. Germline trimming cut 4 bases from V and 6 bases from J; bases unmatched to any gene: 9. This CDR3 has 15 residues. CDR3 residues: CASSPGTGSVPEAFF. CDR3 DNA: TGTGCCAGCAGCCCCGGGACAGGGTCTGTCCCTGAAGCTTTCTTT.

This clonotype appeared many times. This chain links TRBV5-6 with TRBJ2-1; 13 bases match TRBD2. The CDR3 runs to 17 residues. The V gene's germline CDR1 is SGHDT and CDR2 YYEEEE. The V and J ends lost 4 bases and 7 bases, in that order; junction bases with no gene match: 11. This chain's CDR3 is CASSPPGGLAGYNEQFF. The CDR3 nucleotides are TGTGCCAGCAGCCCCCCCGGGGGACTAGCGGGGTATAATGAGCAGTTCTTC.

The CDR3 protein is CASSWVQTVQETQYF. CDR3 coding DNA: TGCGCCAGCAGCTGGGTACAGACAGTCCAAGAGACCCAGTACTTC. The chain couples TRBV5-1 to TRBJ2-5; D may be TRBD1 (5 bases). The CDR3 consists of 15 residues. Germline V gene data show CDR1 as SGHRS and CDR2 as YFSETQ. Trimming left V 3 bases short and J 1 base short, with 13 bases between.

The rearrangement joins TRBV6-2 or TRBV6-3 to TRBJ1-5; no firm D call. Between the trimmed V and J ends, which lost 10 bases and 5 bases, there was a span of 18 bases. This CDR3 is built from 14 residues. Germline V gene lookup returns CDR1 MNHEY and CDR2 SVGEGT. The CDR3 DNA sequence: TGTGCCACCACACAGAGGGTAGTGGATCAGCCCCAGCATTTT. Its protein product is CATTQRVVDQPQHF.

This clonotype came up many times. The chain joins TRBV6-2 or TRBV6-3 to TRBJ1-2; D gene ambiguous. Trimming took off 6 bases at V and 2 bases at J, with 7 bases between the two ends. The CDR3 runs 12 residues. Germline V gene sequence: CDR1 MNHEY, CDR2 SVGEGT. CDR3 in amino acids: CASRPRNYGYTF. For the CDR3, the DNA is TGTGCCAGCAGACCAAGAAACTATGGCTACACCTTC.

This clonotype has just a few counts. The CDR3: CASSYSAGLYGYTF. Written as DNA, the CDR3 is TGTGCCAGCAGTTACTCAGCCGGGCTCTATGGCTACACCTTC. This chain connects TRBV6-2 or TRBV6-3 to TRBJ1-2; the D is unclear. The germline V gene encodes CDR1 MNHEY and CDR2 SVGEGT. The CDR3 extends over 14 amino acids. Trimming removed 0 bases at V and 4 bases at J, with 9 bases between.

This chain joins TRBV7-2 and TRBJ1-1; D gene uncertain. Trimming shortened V by 4 bases and J by 5 bases, and 11 bases separated the two germline ends. The CDR3 covers 13 residues. Germline loops: CDR1 SGHTA, CDR2 FQGNSA. In DNA form, the CDR3 reads TGTGCCAGCAGCTCGCCCCAGGTGACTGAAGCTTTCTTT. This codes for CASSSPQVTEAFF.

The table lists this clonotype with a few counts. V usage is TRBV6-6 and J usage is TRBJ2-2; D possibly corresponds to TRBD1 (6 bases). V was shortened by 6 bases and J by 5 bases, with 10 bases between the two germline ends. Germline CDR1 and CDR2: MNHNY and SVGAGI (reference sequence). The CDR3 is made up of 13 amino acids. CDR3 coding DNA: TGTGCCAGCAGACATACAGGGACCGGGGAGCTGTTTTTT. Encoded protein: CASRHTGTGELFF.

CDR3 loop: CASSQSDRASEAFF. The DNA of the CDR3 is TGTGCCAGCAGCCAATCGGACAGGGCATCTGAAGCTTTCTTT. This chain connects TRBV9 to TRBJ1-1, with 8 nucleotides matching TRBD1. Trimming cost V 4 bases and J 6 bases; bases outside gene matches: 8. This CDR3 comprises 14 residues. In germline, CDR1 is SGDLS, CDR2 YYNGEE.

This chain connects TRBV18 to TRBJ1-5; 10 nucleotides match TRBD1. The junction had 3 bases not matched to a gene; V was cut back by 1 base and J by 6 bases. Per germline, CDR1 KGHSH and CDR2 LQKENI. There are 15 residues in the CDR3. As DNA, the CDR3 is TGTGCCAGCTCACCACAGGGACAGGGGATTCAGCCCCAGCATTTT. Amino acid sequence: CASSPQGQGIQPQHF.

The genes are TRBV28 and TRBJ1-4; D remains unclear. CDR1 and CDR2 (germline): MDHEN, SYDVKM. The germline V and J ends were trimmed by 7 bases and 7 bases, with 10 bases remaining between them. This CDR3 is 12 amino acids long. The CDR3 DNA reads TGTGCCAGCATCTCCCCACTTGAAAAACTGTTTTTT. Translation gives CASISPLEKLFF. Full variable domain (remainder filled in from reference TRBV28 and TRBJ1-4): DVKVTQSSRYLVKRTGEKVFLECVQDMDHENMFWYRQDPGLGLRLIYFSYDVKMKEKGDIPEGYSVSREKKERFSLILESASTNQTSMYLCASISPLEKLFFGSGTQLSVL.